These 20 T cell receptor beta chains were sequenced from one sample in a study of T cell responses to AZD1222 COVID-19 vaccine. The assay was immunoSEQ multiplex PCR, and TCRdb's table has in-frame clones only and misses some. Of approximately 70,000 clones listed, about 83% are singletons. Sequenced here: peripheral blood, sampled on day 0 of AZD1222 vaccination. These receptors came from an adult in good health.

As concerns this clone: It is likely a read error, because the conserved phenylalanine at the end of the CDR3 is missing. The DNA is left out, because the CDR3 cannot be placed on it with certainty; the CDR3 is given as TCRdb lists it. The CDR3 here is CASSSGGTPAY. The chain carries TRBV7-9 and TRBJ2-7; the D call in the table, TRBD2, was not verified against the DNA. The CDR3 extends over 11 residues, inclusive of both ends. Looked up from germline, CDR1 is SEHNR and CDR2 is FQNEAQ (reference sequence).

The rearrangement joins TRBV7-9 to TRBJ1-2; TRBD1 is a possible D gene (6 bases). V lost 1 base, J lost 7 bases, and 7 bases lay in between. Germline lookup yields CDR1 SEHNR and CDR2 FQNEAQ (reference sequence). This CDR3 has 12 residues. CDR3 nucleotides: TGTGCCAGCAGCTTAGACAGGGCTGGCTACACCTTC. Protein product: CASSLDRAGYTF.

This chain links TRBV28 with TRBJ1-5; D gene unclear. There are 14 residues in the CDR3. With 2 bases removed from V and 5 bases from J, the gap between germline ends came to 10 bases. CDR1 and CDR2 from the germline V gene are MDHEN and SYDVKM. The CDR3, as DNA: TGTGCCAGCAGTTTAGGGCATGCGGATCAGCCCCAGCATTTT. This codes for CASSLGHADQPQHF.

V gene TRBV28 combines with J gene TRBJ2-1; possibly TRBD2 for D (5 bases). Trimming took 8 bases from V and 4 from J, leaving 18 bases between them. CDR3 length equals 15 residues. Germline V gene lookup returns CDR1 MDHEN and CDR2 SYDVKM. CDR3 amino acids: CASVSTNSVYNEQFF. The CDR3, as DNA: TGTGCCAGCGTCTCGACGAATAGCGTTTACAATGAGCAGTTCTTC.

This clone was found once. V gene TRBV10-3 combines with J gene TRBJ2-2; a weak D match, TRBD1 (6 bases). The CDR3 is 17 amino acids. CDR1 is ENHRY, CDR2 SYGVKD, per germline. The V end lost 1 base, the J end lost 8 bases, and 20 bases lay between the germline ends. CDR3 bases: TGTGCCATCAGTGAGTTTACCGCTGGGACACCTTCGGGGGAGCTGTTTTTT. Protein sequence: CAISEFTAGTPSGELFF.

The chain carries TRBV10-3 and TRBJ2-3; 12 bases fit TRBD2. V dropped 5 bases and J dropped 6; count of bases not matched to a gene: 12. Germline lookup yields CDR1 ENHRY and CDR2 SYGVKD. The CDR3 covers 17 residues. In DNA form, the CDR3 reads TGTGCCATCAGTTTTGGGTACTCTAGCGGGGGGGACGATACGCAGTATTTT. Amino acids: CAISFGYSSGGDDTQYF.

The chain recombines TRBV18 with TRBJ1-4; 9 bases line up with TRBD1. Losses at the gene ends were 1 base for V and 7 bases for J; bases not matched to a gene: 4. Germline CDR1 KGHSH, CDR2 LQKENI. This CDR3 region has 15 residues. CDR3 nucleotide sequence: TGTGCCAGCTCACCACGACAGGGGGTCGGTGAAAAACTGTTTTTT. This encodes CASSPRQGVGEKLFF.

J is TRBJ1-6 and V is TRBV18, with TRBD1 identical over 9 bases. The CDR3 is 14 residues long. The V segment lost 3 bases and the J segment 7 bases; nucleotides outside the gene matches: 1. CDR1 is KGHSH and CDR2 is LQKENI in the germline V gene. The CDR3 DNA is TGTGCCAGCTCACCCGGGACAGGGAATTCACCCCTCCACTTT. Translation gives CASSPGTGNSPLHF. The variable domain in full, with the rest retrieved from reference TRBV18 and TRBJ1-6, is NAGVMQNPRHLVRRRGQEARLRCSPMKGHSHVYWYRQLPEEGLKFMVYLQKENIIDESGMPKERFSAEFPKEGPSILRIQQVVRGDSAAYFCASSPGTGNSPLHFGNGTRLTVT.

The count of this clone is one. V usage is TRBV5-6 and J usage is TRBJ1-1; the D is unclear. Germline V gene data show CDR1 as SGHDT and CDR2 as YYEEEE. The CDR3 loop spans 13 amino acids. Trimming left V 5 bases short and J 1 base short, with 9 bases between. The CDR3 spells CASSVRPNTEAFF. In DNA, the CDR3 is TGTGCCAGCAGTGTCAGACCGAACACTGAAGCTTTCTTT.

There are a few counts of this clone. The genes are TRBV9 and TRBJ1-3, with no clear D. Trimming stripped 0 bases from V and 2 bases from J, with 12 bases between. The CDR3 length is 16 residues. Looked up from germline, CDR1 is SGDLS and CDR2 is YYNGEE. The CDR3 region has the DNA TGTGCCAGCAGCGTAGATGGCGGGGATACTGGAAACACCATATATTTT. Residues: CASSVDGGDTGNTIYF.

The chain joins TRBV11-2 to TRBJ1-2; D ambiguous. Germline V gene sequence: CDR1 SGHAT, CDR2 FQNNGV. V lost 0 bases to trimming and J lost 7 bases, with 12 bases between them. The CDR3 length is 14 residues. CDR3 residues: CASSLDLGLAGYTF. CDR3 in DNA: TGTGCCAGCAGCTTAGATCTGGGGTTGGCTGGCTACACCTTC.

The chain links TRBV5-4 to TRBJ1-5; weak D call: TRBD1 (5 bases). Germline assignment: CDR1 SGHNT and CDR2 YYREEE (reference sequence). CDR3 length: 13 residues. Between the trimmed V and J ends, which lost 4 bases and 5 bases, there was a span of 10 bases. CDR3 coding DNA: TGTGCCAGCAGCCTAGACAGAGATCAGCCCCAGCATTTT. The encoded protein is CASSLDRDQPQHF. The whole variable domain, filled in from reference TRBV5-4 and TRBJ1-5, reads ETGVTQSPTHLIKTRGQQVTLRCSSQSGHNTVSWYQQALGQGPQFIFQYYREEENGRGNFPPRFSGLQFPNYSSELNVNALELDDSALYLCASSLDRDQPQHFGDGTRLSIL.

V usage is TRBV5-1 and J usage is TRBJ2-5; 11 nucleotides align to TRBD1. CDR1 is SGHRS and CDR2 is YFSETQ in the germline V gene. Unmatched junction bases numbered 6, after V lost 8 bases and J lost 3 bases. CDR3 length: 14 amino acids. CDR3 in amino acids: CASGTGGLKETQYF. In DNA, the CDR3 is TGCGCCAGTGGGACAGGGGGTTTGAAAGAGACCCAGTACTTC. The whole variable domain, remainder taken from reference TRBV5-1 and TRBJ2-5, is KAGVTQTPRYLIKTRGQQVTLSCSPISGHRSVSWYQQTPGQGLQFLFEYFSETQRNKGNFPGRFSGRQFSNSRSEMNVSTLELGDSALYLCASGTGGLKETQYFGPGTRLLVL.

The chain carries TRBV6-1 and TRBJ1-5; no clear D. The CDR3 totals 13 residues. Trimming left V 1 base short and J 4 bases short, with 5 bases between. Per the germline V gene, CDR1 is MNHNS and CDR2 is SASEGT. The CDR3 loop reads CASSEVANQPQHF. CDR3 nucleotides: TGTGCCAGCAGTGAAGTCGCAAATCAGCCCCAGCATTTT.

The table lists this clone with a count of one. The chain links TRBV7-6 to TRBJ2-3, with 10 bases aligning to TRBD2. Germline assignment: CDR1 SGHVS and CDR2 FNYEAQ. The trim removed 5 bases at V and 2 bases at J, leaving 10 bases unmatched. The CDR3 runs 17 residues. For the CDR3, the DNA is TGTGCCAGCAGCATGCGGACCGGGACTAGCGCCACAGATACGCAGTATTTT. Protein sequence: CASSMRTGTSATDTQYF.

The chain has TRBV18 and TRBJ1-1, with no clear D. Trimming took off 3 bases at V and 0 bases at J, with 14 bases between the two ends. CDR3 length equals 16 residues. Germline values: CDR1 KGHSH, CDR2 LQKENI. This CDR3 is CASSPSQPGMNTEAFF. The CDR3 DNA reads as TGTGCCAGCTCACCGAGTCAACCGGGAATGAACACTGAAGCTTTCTTT.

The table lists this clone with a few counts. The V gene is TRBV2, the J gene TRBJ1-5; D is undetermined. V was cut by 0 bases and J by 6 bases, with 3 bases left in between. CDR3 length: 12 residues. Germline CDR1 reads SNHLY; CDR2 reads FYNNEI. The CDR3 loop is CASSEAFQPQHF. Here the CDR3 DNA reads TGTGCCAGCAGTGAAGCGTTTCAGCCCCAGCATTTT.

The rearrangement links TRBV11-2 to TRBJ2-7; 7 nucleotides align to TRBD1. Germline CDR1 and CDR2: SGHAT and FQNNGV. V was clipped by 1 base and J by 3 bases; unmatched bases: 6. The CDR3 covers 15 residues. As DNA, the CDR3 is TGTGCCAGCAGCTTAGGCCAGGGGGAATTCTACGAGCAGTACTTC. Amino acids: CASSLGQGEFYEQYF.

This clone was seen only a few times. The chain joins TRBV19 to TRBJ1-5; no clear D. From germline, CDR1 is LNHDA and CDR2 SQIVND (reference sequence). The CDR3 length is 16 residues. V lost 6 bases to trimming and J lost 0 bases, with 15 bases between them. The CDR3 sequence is CASRLGTGNSNQPQHF. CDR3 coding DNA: TGTGCCAGTAGACTAGGAACGGGAAATAGCAATCAGCCCCAGCATTTT.

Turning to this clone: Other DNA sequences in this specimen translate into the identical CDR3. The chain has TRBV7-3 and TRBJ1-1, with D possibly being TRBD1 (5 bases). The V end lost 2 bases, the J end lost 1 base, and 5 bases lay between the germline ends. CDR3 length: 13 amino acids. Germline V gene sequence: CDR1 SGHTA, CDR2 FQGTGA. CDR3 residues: CASSLQGNTEAFF. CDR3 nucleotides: TGTGCCAGCAGCTTACAGGGGAACACTGAAGCTTTCTTT.